Relative to its sample, the clone carrying this T cell receptor beta chain is large. This sample is part of a study of control samples from healthy donors and cancer patients. Method: immunoSEQ multiplex PCR; TCRdb's copy keeps in-frame clones and lacks some. The repertoire consists of 45,000 to 60,000 clones, with about 80% occurring once and the leading ten covering over 9.5%. The CDR3 is 13 amino acids. V lost 5 bases to trimming and J lost 1 base, with 8 bases between them. Germline V gene data show CDR1 as SNHLY and CDR2 as FYNNEI. The V and J genes are TRBV2 and TRBJ1-1; no clear D gene. The origin of this receptor is a man between 65 and 80 years old in good health. Sequences were obtained from blood. CDR3 protein: CASSLHKNTEAFF. CDR3 coding DNA: TGTGCCAGCAGTTTACACAAGAACACTGAAGCTTTCTTT. The entire variable domain, with the rest obtained from reference TRBV2 and TRBJ1-1, is as follows: EPEVTQTPSHQVTQMGQEVILRCVPISNHLYFYWYRQILGQKVEFLVSFYNNEISEKSEIFDDQFSVERPDGSNFTLKIRSTKLEDSAMYFCASSLHKNTEAFFGQGTRLTVV.